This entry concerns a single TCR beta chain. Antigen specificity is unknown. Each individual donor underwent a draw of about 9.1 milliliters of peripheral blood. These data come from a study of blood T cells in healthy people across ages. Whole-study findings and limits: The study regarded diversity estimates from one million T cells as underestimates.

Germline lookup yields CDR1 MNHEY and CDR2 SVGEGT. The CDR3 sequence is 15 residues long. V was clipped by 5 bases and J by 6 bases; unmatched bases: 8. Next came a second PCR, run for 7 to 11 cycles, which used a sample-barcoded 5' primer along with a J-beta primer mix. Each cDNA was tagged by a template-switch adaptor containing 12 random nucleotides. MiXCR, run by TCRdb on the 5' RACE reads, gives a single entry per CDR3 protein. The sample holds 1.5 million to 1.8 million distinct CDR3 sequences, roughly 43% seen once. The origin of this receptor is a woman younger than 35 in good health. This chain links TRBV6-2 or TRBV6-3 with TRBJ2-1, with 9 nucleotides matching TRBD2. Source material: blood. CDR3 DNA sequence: TGTGCCAGCAGTGGTCTAGCGGGGAGGTTCAATGAGCAGTTCTTC. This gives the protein CASSGLAGRFNEQFF.